This TCR beta chain was captured in a study of blood T cells in healthy people across ages. Whole-study results and caveats: Estimated diversity that came from one million T cells was considered an underestimate. The study found more naive CD4+ cells and higher diversity in long-lived than aged donors.

Combining a sample-barcoded 5' primer with a J-beta primer mix, a second PCR ran for roughly 7 to 11 cycles. TCRdb re-analysed the 5' RACE reads in MiXCR, keeping a single row per CDR3 protein. Of roughly 1.6 million distinct CDR3 sequences listed, about 32% are singletons. The draw of peripheral blood yielded ten milliliters from each donor. Per sample, no less than 6 micrograms of total RNA were extracted. About this clonotype itself: Its target is not known.

Germline-derived CDR1 and CDR2 are LGHDT and YNNKEL (reference sequence). CDR3 length: 16 amino acids. The germline V and J ends were trimmed by 0 bases and 2 bases, with 13 bases remaining between them. The clonotype was recovered from a woman aged 25 to 45 in good health. The specimen sequenced was blood. The V and J genes are TRBV3-1 and TRBJ2-5; no clear D gene. In nucleotides, the CDR3 is TGTGCCAGCAGCCAAGATGCCTTCGCCCCGCAAGAGACCCAGTACTTC. Translation gives CASSQDAFAPQETQYF.